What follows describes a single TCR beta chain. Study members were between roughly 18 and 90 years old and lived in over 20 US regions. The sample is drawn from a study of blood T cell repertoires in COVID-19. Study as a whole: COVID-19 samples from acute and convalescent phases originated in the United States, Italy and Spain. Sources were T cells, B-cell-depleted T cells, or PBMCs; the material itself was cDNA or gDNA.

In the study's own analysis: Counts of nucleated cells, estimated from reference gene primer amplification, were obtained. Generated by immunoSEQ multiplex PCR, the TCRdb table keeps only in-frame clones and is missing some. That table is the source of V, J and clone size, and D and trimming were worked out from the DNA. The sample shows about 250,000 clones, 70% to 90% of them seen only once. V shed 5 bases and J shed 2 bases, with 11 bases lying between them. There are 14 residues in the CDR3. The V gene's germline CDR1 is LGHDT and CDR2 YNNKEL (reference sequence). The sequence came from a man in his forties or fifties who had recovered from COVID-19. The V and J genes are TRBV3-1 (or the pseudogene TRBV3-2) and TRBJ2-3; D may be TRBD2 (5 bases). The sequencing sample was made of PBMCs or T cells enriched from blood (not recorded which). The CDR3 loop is CASSSRGNTDTQYF. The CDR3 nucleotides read TGTGCCAGCAGCTCACGGGGTAACACAGATACGCAGTATTTT.